This T cell receptor beta chain was documented in a study of OX40 agonist ivuxolimab in advanced cancers. On the study more broadly: The patients received ivuxolimab by intravenous route every 2 weeks at 0.01 to 10 mg/kg.

Whole-study results and caveats: Within 6 weeks, CD4+ and CD8+ blood T cells expanded clonally at 0.1 to 3.0 mg/kg. On average, CD8+ T cells had more expanded clones than CD4+.

This CDR3 contains 14 residues. Losses at the gene ends were 2 bases for V and 6 bases for J; bases not matched to a gene: 7. From germline, CDR1 is SGHKS and CDR2 YYEKEE (reference sequence). Repertoires were generated with immunoSEQ multiplex PCR, while TCRdb's copy carries only in-frame clones and drops some. The data show more than 75,000 clones, around 83% seen once. As for this clone: Its target is unknown.

This TCR derives from an adult with an advanced solid tumor such as melanoma, head and neck, liver or kidney cancer. The material was CD4+ or CD8+ T cells sorted from blood, obtained in a trial of the OX40 agonist ivuxolimab. The chain employs TRBV5-5 and TRBJ2-7, with TRBD1 matching over 8 bases. The CDR3 is CASSFVGQGIEQYF. The CDR3 DNA is TGTGCCAGCAGCTTCGTCGGACAGGGCATCGAGCAGTACTTC.